This TCR beta chain was recovered during a study of OX40 agonist ivuxolimab in advanced cancers. As for the study more broadly: Ivuxolimab was an agonistic, fully human IgG2 monoclonal antibody directed against OX40 (CD134), a costimulatory receptor. Intravenous ivuxolimab was administered to patients every 2 weeks at six dose levels: 0.01, 0.1, 0.3, 1.5, 3 and 10 mg/kg. Of the 50 to 55 dose-escalation patients, hepatocellular carcinoma was present in approximately 20, melanoma in roughly 15, renal cell carcinoma in 9 and head and neck cancer in 9. A male proportion of approximately 83% and a mean age of around 60 years, ranging from 23 to 79, were recorded for the dose-escalation cohort. Prior anti-PD-1, anti-PD-L1 or anti-CTLA-4 therapy was permitted, and 40% of dose-escalation patients had received checkpoint inhibitors. Three dose-escalation patients achieved partial responses, one with hepatocellular carcinoma and two with cutaneous melanoma. The point of sequencing TCRbeta in the periphery was to test whether ivuxolimab changed TCR sequence diversity and drove clonal T-cell expansion. The monotherapy dose-escalation portion (N ≈ 52 patients) of the phase I ivuxolimab trial is reported in the paper. What the authors observed across the whole study: In the 0.1-3.0 mg/kg groups, partial responders were among the patients with the lowest normalized peripheral clonal expansion, particularly in CD8+ T cells. At doses of 0.1 to 3.0 mg/kg, clonal expansion of both CD4+ and CD8+ blood T cells was observed from baseline to week 6. The antigen specificity of the peripheral T cells that underwent clonal expansion was not determined. Low levels of normalized T-cell clonal expansion were also shown by some nonresponding patients. On average, CD8+ T cells showed more expanded clones than CD4+ T cells after ivuxolimab.

The trial excluded patients who had a history of autoimmune disease or who were on systemic immunosuppression. Peripheral blood for TCR sequencing was collected from all dose cohorts at baseline, on cycle 4 day 1, and on cycle 7 day 1. Samples were obtained from an open-label, multicenter, first-in-human phase I dose-escalation trial of ivuxolimab. Adults with locally advanced or metastatic melanoma, renal cell carcinoma, hepatocellular carcinoma or head and neck squamous cell carcinoma were enrolled in the trial. CD4+ and CD8+ T cells were sorted separately from peripheral blood before TCR sequencing. To sequence the TCRbeta CDR3 region, genomic DNA was isolated from the sorted cells. The immunoSEQ Assay was used for sequencing of TCRbeta CDR3 regions. Sourced from immuneACCESS, this table was stored by TCRdb with only in-frame sequences that have V and J called. A share of the clones is absent; for the studies checked, an unresolved V gene accounts for under half, and the remainder has no known explanation. This sample holds 35,000 to 45,000 clones; about 90% were observed only once. Jointly, the top ten make up around 20% of the sample.

Worth noting for this clone: It lacks a known antigen. Nothing much larger sits one base from this clone, and base qualities are not available.

The source of this sequence is an adult with an advanced solid tumor such as melanoma, head and neck, liver or kidney cancer. This specimen was CD4+ or CD8+ T cells sorted from blood, taken in a trial of the OX40 agonist ivuxolimab.

The bases read TGTGCCAGCAAAGGGGAGGGTAACACTGAAGCTTTCTTT. Its protein reads: CASKGEGNTEAFF. The chain was built from TRBV6-1 and TRBJ1-1; the D segment could be TRBD1, given 5 matching bases. The germline V gene gives CDR1 as MNHNS and CDR2 as SASEGT. The cysteine opens and the phenylalanine closes a CDR3 of 13 amino acids. Of the read, only the CDR3 DNA is kept; its 39 bases are in frame from base 1. V and J lose 7 bases and 2 bases, and a span of 11 bases separates them.